The T cell receptor beta chain under discussion was sequenced for a study of T-cell memory formation after mild COVID-19 (dated by TCRdb to about 2021). Study-level background: Most TCR sequence clusters were specific to one of the two donors. Longitudinal TCRalpha and TCRbeta repertoire sequencing tracked T-cell clones expanding and contracting after mild COVID-19 in two donors. Two young, previously healthy adult volunteers, one female and one male, were included in the cohort.

Broad study findings and their caveats: Clones contracting from day 15 to 85 had balanced CD4/CD8 phenotypes, while a second wave expanding from day 15 to 37 was biased towards CD4+. The study covered only a couple of mild cases, and larger cohorts including severe cases with pre-infection samples were considered necessary. Contracting CD4+ clones were located mainly in the CM and EM memory subsets, whereas CD8+ clones were found to be enriched in EMRA. Some responding clones were detected in pre-infection memory, suggesting pre-existing cross-reactive memory T cells joined the SARS-CoV-2 response. SARS-CoV-2 specificity of the second-wave clones peaking on day 37 was not confirmed.

Worth noting for this clonotype: Which antigen it targets is not known. Per-base quality was not reported, and no clone a single base away is much larger than it.

Sequencing was carried out with an Illumina NovaSeq 6000. Using 5'RACE with constant-segment primers, TCRalpha and TCRbeta cDNA libraries were constructed, with sample barcodes and unique molecular identifiers added in the process. RNA was extracted from every sample with Trizol reagent. Amplification of the libraries took two PCR steps, and the second step added a second sample barcode plus Illumina TruSeq adapters. The libraries were sequenced on an Illumina NovaSeq using 2 x 150 bp paired-end reads. The study's processing was this. With migec v1.2.7, reads were demultiplexed and then collapsed into UMI-guided consensus sequences. Using mixcr v2.1.11, the UMI consensuses were aligned to TRA and TRB V and J templates and assembled into clonotypes. Expanded or contracted clonotypes were those called significant by both edgeR and NoisET, with noise models trained on biological replicates. For edgeR calls, a false discovery rate-adjusted p below 0.01 and a log2 fold-change threshold of 1 were applied. PCA with hierarchical clustering of max-normalized trajectories of the 1000 most abundant clonotypes was used as exploratory dynamics analysis. The CD4 or CD8 phenotype of responding clones was assigned using the separately sequenced CD4+ and CD8+ repertoires. TCRdb applied fastp at Q25 and MiXCR to the public reads, then kept only in-frame beta chains. Identical CDR3 protein sequences are pooled into one entry, listed with their most common genes and DNA. The V and J calls and clone size are TCRdb's, not the authors'. Within this sample are some 200,000 distinct CDR3 sequences, with more than 8% of them counted one time only. The ten largest clones capture roughly 3.5% of the sample.

Ficoll-Paque density gradient centrifugation was used to isolate PBMCs. The CDR3 runs 13 amino acids, cysteine and phenylalanine included. Only the CDR3 part of the read is kept: 39 bases, read in frame from the first base. V is cut by 3 bases and J by 7 bases, and the space between the germline ends is 10 bases. The germline V gene provides CDR1 SGHRS and CDR2 YFSETQ. This receptor was taken from a man younger than 30 who had mild COVID-19 (a few samples of this study predate the infection). The sample titles of this study are shuffled in the database, so cell type and time point are left out; the donor was told from shared clones. The chain is assembled from TRBV5-1 and TRBJ2-2, and perhaps TRBD1 as D gene, on 6 matching bases. Sequenced material: PBMCs or a T cell subset sorted from them (not recorded which). The CDR3 is CASSSQGNGELFF. The DNA sequence reads TGCGCCAGCAGCTCACAGGGAAACGGGGAGCTGTTTTTT.